This section outlines one T cell receptor beta chain sequence together with its context. This clone was seen a single time. Its antigen is unknown. No much larger clone exists at a distance of one base, and base qualities are not known. Using the deep immunoSEQ assay, multiplex PCR amplified TCR CDR3 regions from genomic DNA. Extracted genomic DNA from each cell subset was spread evenly across all wells of several immunoSEQ 96-well plates, with each plate serving as a replicate. For sorted subsets, 150 to 200 ng genomic DNA, equal to about 30,000 T cell genomes, was loaded into each replicate PCR. Purified libraries were measured with a Qubit 3.0 fluorometer, size-checked on a Bioanalyzer 2100, and measured again with the KAPA Library Quantification kit. A separate single-read 150-cycle Illumina NextSeq 550 flow cell was used to sequence each immunoSEQ 96-well plate. Under the source paper's analysis protocol: Because the immunoSEQ output included only junctional sequences and no quality scores, the filtering could not be the same as the filtering used for full-length reads. Sequences were annotated with PyIR, a Python wrapper for IgBLAST v1.9, and V/J genes and CDR3 were assigned using IMGT germline references. Reads were removed for weak V/J assignments (E-value above 1e-6), missing CDR3, stop codons, out-of-frame junctions, or ambiguous translated residues. A V3J clonotype was defined by an identical inferred V gene, J gene, and CDR3 amino acid sequence. To compute the percentage overlap between repertoires, the number of shared unique clonotypes was divided by the size of the smaller repertoire. Three approaches were used to assess repertoire richness: RTK rarefaction, the Chao1 estimator, and Recon v2.1 estimates of unobserved clonotypes. OLGA was used to compute generation probabilities for all TCRbeta clonotypes that the gDNA method yielded from four donors. Sourced from immuneACCESS, this table was stored by TCRdb with only in-frame sequences that have V and J called. A share of the clones is absent; for the studies checked, an unresolved V gene accounts for under half, and the remainder has no known explanation. The V and J calls and the clone size are those of that table, but D and trimming were determined from the DNA. The sample data list about 2 million clones, and approximately 95% of these were observed just once. The ten largest clones represent 0.13% of the sample.

This sample stems from a study of shared clonotypes between healthy human individuals (dated by TCRdb to the early 2020s). About the study as a whole: A couple of women and a few men aged 18 to 49 years were included in the cohort. For each donor, CD4 naive and CD4 memory were each given three plates, CD8 naive was given two plates, and CD8 memory was given one plate. To estimate repertoire size and how much clonotypes are shared between individuals, the study performed deep sequencing of blood TCR repertoires from a handful of healthy adults. To increase sequencing depth and limit assay-specific biases, different laboratories used diverse techniques to prepare libraries and sequence TCR repertoires. Between about 0.94 and 8.9 billion PBMCs per donor were obtained by leukapheresis.

Relative to germline, V is missing 4 bases and J is missing 3 bases, with 4 bases of the junction outside any gene match. The germline V gene (reference sequence) yields SGHNT for CDR1 and YYREEE for CDR2. The CDR3 holds 15 amino acids from the cysteine to the phenylalanine. Solely the CDR3 DNA is kept, with 45 bases framed from the first base. Donors were healthy HIV-negative adults with no recently reported acute infections or vaccinations. Every donor was a Caucasian adult residing in Nashville, Tennessee, USA. CD4+ T cells were enriched through magnetic negative selection, after which naive cells were positively selected on CD45RA and the remaining negative fraction served as the memory subset. Blood was obtained by leukapheresis, after which PBMCs were separated by Ficoll-Histopaque density gradient centrifugation and cryopreserved in liquid nitrogen vapor phase. Analytical flow cytometry was used to check the purity and quantity of each magnetically sorted T cell population. Genomic DNA was isolated from every sorted fraction and measured by UV absorbance on a Nanodrop 2000c.

The research as a whole found: Sampling was limited to blood, and TCR repertoires in tissue likely differ from TCR repertoires in blood. Clonotypes shared by all four sorted-subset donors showed higher generation probabilities than non-shared clonotypes. When a handful of donors were compared, the shared fraction of clonotypes was 5% to 6.5% for naive CD4, 3% to 4% for naive CD8, 2.3% for memory CD4, and less than 0.5% for memory CD8. Estimated clonotype richness was generally larger for naive than for memory subsets. Even with the large sequencing depth, rarefaction of the sorted-subset datasets indicated that sequencing was incomplete. Pairwise subsampling led to the expectation that sequencing depth would affect the degree of clonotype sharing among donors. The genetic and exposure-history diversity represented was limited by the small number of donors.

Input material: naive CD4+ T cells sorted from blood. The sample's cell subset or site label, decoded: CD45RA+ positively selected. The clonotype was recovered from a man in his late teens or twenties in good health. The rearranged segments are TRBV5-4 and TRBJ2-1, with TRBD2 identical over 10 junction bases. The nucleotide sequence is given as TGTGCCAGCAGCACGCCTAGCGGGAGCTACAATGAGCAGTTCTTC. Its protein is CASSTPSGSYNEQFF.